These T cell receptor beta chains were read from a single sample in a study of T cell changes during pregnancy in multiple sclerosis. Here immunoSEQ multiplex PCR was the method, and the copy in TCRdb shows in-frame clones only, minus some. The table lists 60,000 to 70,000 clones, about nine tenths of them singletons. The input for sequencing was peripheral blood, taken in the third trimester of pregnancy. The origin of the receptors is a female donor in good health, enrolled as a control in a pregnancy study. Each CDR3 is given with its conserved first and last residue. The D gene is left open where the match is weak. A clone size is listed for some rows: how often the clone was seen (once, few, many), or a class if it is expanded.

size	D	V	J	length	CDR3	DNA
-	TRBD1	TRBV27	TRBJ1-5	16	CASRFILQGADQPQHF	TGTGCCAGCCGCTTTATTCTACAGGGGGCCGATCAGCCCCAGCATTTT
-	TRBD2	TRBV7-9	TRBJ2-7	17	CASSGTSGGPFSYEQYF	TGTGCCAGCAGTGGGACTAGCGGGGGGCCTTTCTCCTACGAGCAGTACTTC
-	-	TRBV25-1	TRBJ1-4	15	CASSELWPTNEKLFF	TGTGCCAGCAGTGAATTGTGGCCAACTAATGAAAAACTGTTTTTT
-	-	TRBV10-1	TRBJ2-3	14	CASSASSPTDTQYF	TGCGCCAGCAGTGCGTCTAGCCCTACAGATACGCAGTATTTT
-	TRBD1	TRBV29-1	TRBJ1-2	13	CSVEGQGNYGYTF	TGCAGCGTTGAGGGACAGGGAAACTATGGCTACACCTTC
once	TRBD2	TRBV7-9	TRBJ2-5	14	CASSRGTRKETQYF	TGTGCCAGCAGCAGAGGGACTAGGAAAGAGACCCAGTACTTC
-	-	TRBV11-2	TRBJ1-1	12	CASSLTETEAFF	TGTGCCAGCAGCTTAACCGAGACAGAAGCTTTCTTT
-	TRBD1	TRBV18	TRBJ2-2	17	CASSPSGTGSNTGELFF	TGTGCCAGCTCACCGTCCGGGACAGGGTCGAACACCGGGGAGCTGTTTTTT
-	-	TRBV27	TRBJ1-5	15	CASSINHYSNQPQHF	TGTGCCAGCAGTATTAACCACTATAGCAATCAGCCCCAGCATTTT
-	TRBD2	TRBV7-2	TRBJ2-7	14	CASSLRLADYEQYF	TGTGCCAGCAGCCTAAGACTAGCGGACTACGAGCAGTACTTC
-	-	TRBV27	TRBJ1-1	13	CASSFSVNTEAFF	TGTGCCAGCAGTTTCTCAGTGAACACTGAAGCTTTCTTT
once	-	TRBV5-1	TRBJ2-7	11	CATTIRGARNF	TGCGCCACTACGATAAGAGGAGCGAGGAACTTC
-	-	TRBV6-1	TRBJ2-6	15	CASSEGTTGANVLTF	TGTGCCAGCAGTGAAGGGACAACTGGGGCCAACGTCCTGACTTTC
-	-	TRBV29-1	TRBJ2-5	13	CSVETDRQETQYF	TGCAGCGTAGAGACGGACAGACAAGAGACCCAGTACTTC
-	TRBD2	TRBV27	TRBJ2-7	16	CASSLYVGTSFYEQYF	TGTGCCAGCAGTTTGTATGTCGGGACTAGTTTTTACGAGCAGTACTTC
-	TRBD1	TRBV5-6	TRBJ2-3	15	CASSRRTGEADTQYF	TGTGCCAGCAGCCGAAGGACAGGGGAGGCAGATACGCAGTATTTT
-	-	TRBV19	TRBJ2-6	19	CASSIGGGQGRSGANVLTF	TGTGCCAGTAGTATAGGGGGTGGGCAGGGCAGATCTGGGGCCAACGTCCTGACTTTC
-	TRBD2	TRBV7-2	TRBJ2-1	15	CASSSTSGILNEQFF	TGTGCCAGCAGCTCGACTAGCGGGATTCTCAATGAGCAGTTCTTC
-	-	TRBV25-1	TRBJ2-7	12	CASSGQAYEQYF	TGTGCCAGCAGTGGCCAGGCCTACGAGCAGTACTTC
-	-	TRBV18	TRBJ2-7	16	CASSPRQGTSSYEQYF	TGTGCCAGCTCACCGCGGCAGGGGACATCCTCCTACGAGCAGTACTTC
-	TRBD1	TRBV6-5	TRBJ1-2	15	CASSYWVLGQGRYTF	TGTGCCAGCAGTTACTGGGTCTTGGGACAGGGTCGGTACACCTTC
-	-	TRBV7-9	TRBJ1-1	14	CASSFLTDSNEAFF	TGTGCCAGCAGCTTCCTTACGGACAGTAATGAAGCTTTCTTT
-	-	TRBV27	TRBJ1-2	12	CASKGLTYGYTF	TGTGCCAGCAAGGGACTGACCTATGGCTACACCTTC
-	-	TRBV7-2	TRBJ2-2	14	CASSGGSRAGELFF	TGTGCCAGCTCCGGAGGGAGTCGGGCCGGGGAGCTGTTTTTT
once	-	TRBV30	TRBJ2-7	13	CAWSVFSTYEQYF	TGTGCCTGGAGTGTATTCAGTACCTACGAGCAGTACTTC
-	-	TRBV6-4	TRBJ2-2	15	CASRKEGRGTGELFF	TGTGCCAGCAGGAAGGAAGGCAGGGGCACCGGGGAGCTGTTTTTT
-	-	TRBV11-1	TRBJ1-1	15	CASNRQRGLTSEAFF	TGTGCCAGCAATCGACAGCGGGGATTGACATCTGAAGCTTTCTTT
few	-	TRBV15	TRBJ2-7	13	CATADGFSYEQYF	TGTGCCACCGCCGATGGCTTTTCCTACGAGCAGTACTTC
-	-	TRBV21-1	TRBJ1-5	16	CASSLQGAPSNQPQHF	TGTGCCAGCAGCCTACAGGGGGCTCCATCCAATCAGCCCCAGCATTTT
-	-	TRBV28	TRBJ2-7	17	CASSPPRGGIILRGQYF	TGTGCCAGCAGTCCTCCGAGGGGCGGGATTATTCTACGTGGGCAGTACTTC
-	-	TRBV27	TRBJ2-1	13	CASSRKGGGEQFF	TGTGCCAGCAGCCGAAAGGGGGGGGGTGAGCAGTTCTTC
-	-	TRBV9	TRBJ1-3	13	CASSTPGINTIYF	TGTGCCAGCAGCACCCCGGGAATTAACACCATATATTTT
-	TRBD2	TRBV7-8	TRBJ2-3	15	CASSFLGGGRDTQYF	TGTGCCAGCAGCTTTTTGGGCGGGGGGAGAGATACGCAGTATTTT
-	-	TRBV5-6	TRBJ2-7	12	CASSPGIHEQYF	TGTGCCAGCAGCCCAGGGATCCACGAGCAGTACTTC
-	TRBD1	TRBV18	TRBJ1-2	12	CASSPDRDGYTF	TGTGCCAGCTCACCTGACAGGGACGGCTACACCTTC
-	TRBD2	TRBV6-5	TRBJ2-1	16	CASSYSKRGAGNEQFF	TGTGCCAGCAGTTACTCAAAGCGGGGGGCGGGTAATGAGCAGTTCTTC
-	-	TRBV5-6	TRBJ1-1	13	CASSFGIRTEAFF	TGTGCCAGCAGCTTCGGGATTCGCACTGAAGCTTTCTTT
-	-	TRBV6-5	TRBJ2-7	14	CASSQQGSAYEQYF	TGTGCCAGCAGTCAACAGGGTTCTGCCTACGAGCAGTACTTC
-	-	TRBV7-3	TRBJ1-2	12	CASSPGLEGYTF	TGTGCCAGCAGCCCCGGACTTGAAGGCTACACCTTC
-	-	TRBV9	TRBJ1-6	16	CASSVQESTYNSPLHF	TGTGCCAGCAGCGTACAGGAATCCACCTATAATTCACCCCTCCACTTT
-	-	TRBV10-2	TRBJ1-5	15	CASKPTADSNQPQHF	TGCGCCAGCAAACCAACAGCCGATAGCAATCAGCCCCAGCATTTT
-	-	TRBV2	TRBJ2-7	14	CASSEALTSYEQYF	TGTGCCAGCAGTGAAGCCTTGACTAGCTACGAGCAGTACTTC
once	-	TRBV19	TRBJ2-7	18	CASRRNRNWAGESYEQYF	TGTGCCAGTAGAAGGAATCGTAATTGGGCAGGCGAATCCTACGAGCAGTACTTC
once	TRBD2	TRBV4-2	TRBJ2-3	17	CASSQESTSGGTDTQYF	TGTGCCAGCAGCCAAGAATCAACTAGCGGGGGCACAGATACGCAGTATTTT
-	-	TRBV5-4	TRBJ2-3	13	CASSRYSTDTQYF	TGTGCCAGCAGCCGTTACTCCACAGATACGCAGTATTTT
-	TRBD1	TRBV27	TRBJ1-2	14	CASSSGRGSYGYTF	TGTGCCAGCAGTTCGGGCAGGGGGTCCTATGGCTACACCTTC
-	-	TRBV5-6	TRBJ2-3	13	CASSLWTPDTQYF	TGTGCCAGCAGCTTGTGGACTCCAGATACGCAGTATTTT
-	TRBD2	TRBV7-2	TRBJ2-5	14	CASSPNGGWETQYF	TGTGCCAGCAGCCCCAACGGGGGGTGGGAGACCCAGTACTTC